This TCR beta chain was identified in a study of cytomegalovirus exposure and HLA in healthy donors. 60 Vbeta and 13 Jbeta primers were used in PCR. Generated by immunoSEQ multiplex PCR, the TCRdb table keeps only in-frame clones and is missing some. The sample contains 200,000 or so clones, 80% to 85% of which appear only once. There are 12 residues in the CDR3. V dropped 7 bases and J dropped 5; count of bases not matched to a gene: 4. Germline values: CDR1 MNHEY, CDR2 SVGAGI. The sequenced material came from PBMCs. The clonotype originates from a woman between 50 and 59 years old in good health and CMV-seropositive. The J gene is TRBJ1-1, the V gene TRBV6-5, with 7 nucleotides matching TRBD1. The CDR3 reads CASNRGRTEAFF. In DNA form, the CDR3 reads TGTGCCAGCAACAGGGGCAGGACTGAAGCTTTCTTT.